The 21 T cell receptor beta chains below were found in one sample sequenced in a study of Graves' ophthalmopathy and Graves' hyperthyroidism. Beta-chain TCR CDR3 regions were amplified from RNA transcripts. HTBI-primed first-round RT-PCR preceded second-round multiplex PCR. Via MiXCR, TCRdb re-called the multiplex PCR reads, giving one row per CDR3 protein. The table has under 350,000 distinct CDR3 sequences, 17% seen once. Source material: peripheral blood. The receptors were sampled from an adult man with Graves' ophthalmopathy.

There are many counts of this clonotype. The J gene is TRBJ1-2, the V gene TRBV11-2; no clear D gene. The germline CDR1 and CDR2 sequences are SGHAT and FQNNGV. This CDR3 is built from 16 residues. With 3 bases removed from V and 8 bases from J, the gap between germline ends came to 22 bases. Here the CDR3 reads CASSFDPLLITRGYTF. The CDR3 nucleotides read TGTGCCAGCAGCTTCGACCCACTCCTCATAACTAGGGGCTACACCTTC.

The table lists this clonotype with many counts. The chain recombines TRBV7-2 with TRBJ2-4; D is perhaps TRBD2 (5 bases). V lost 2 bases to trimming and J lost 8 bases, with 10 bases between them. The germline CDR1 and CDR2 sequences are SGHTA and FQGNSA. The length of the CDR3 is 13 residues. In DNA, the CDR3 is TGTGCCAGCAGCTTAAATCTAGCTGACATTCAGTACTTC. Amino acid sequence: CASSLNLADIQYF. The whole variable domain, filled in from reference TRBV7-2 and TRBJ2-4, reads GAGVSQSPSNKVTEKGKDVELRCDPISGHTALYWYRQSLGQGLEFLIYFQGNSAPDKSGLPSDRFSAERTGGSVSTLTIQRTQQEDSAVYLCASSLNLADIQYFGAGTRLSVL.

The count of this clonotype is one. This chain connects TRBV15 to TRBJ1-5; 9 bases align to TRBD1. J lost 3 bases, V lost 1 base, and 10 bases had no gene match. The CDR3 runs 18 residues. The germline V gene encodes CDR1 LNHNV and CDR2 YYDKDF (reference sequence). CDR3: CATSRVGTGKANNQPQHF. In DNA form, the CDR3 reads TGTGCCACCAGCAGAGTCGGGACAGGGAAGGCGAACAATCAGCCCCAGCATTTT.

This clonotype came up a few times. The chain carries TRBV7-2 and TRBJ2-2, with unresolved D. CDR3 length equals 14 residues. The V gene lost 5 bases and the J gene lost 4 bases, with 11 bases spanning the gap. Germline values: CDR1 SGHTA, CDR2 FQGNSA. Written as DNA, the CDR3 is TGTGCCAGCAGCGTATCGCCAGCCACCGGGGAGCTGTTTTTT. Its protein product is CASSVSPATGELFF.

Regarding this clonotype: An end of the junction does not agree with germline; a read error may underlie this. The rearrangement uses TRBV12-5 and TRBJ2-6, with D possibly being TRBD1 (5 bases). The length of the CDR3 is 15 residues. Per the germline V gene, CDR1 is LGHNT and CDR2 is FRNRAP. This CDR3 reads CASGLLPSGANFLTF. The CDR3 DNA is TGTGCTAGTGGTTTGCTCCCGTCTGGGGCCAACTTCCTGACTTTC. Filled out from reference TRBV12-5 and TRBJ2-6, the complete variable domain reads DARVTQTPRHKVTEMGQEVTMRCQPILGHNTVFWYRQTMMQGLELLAYFRNRAPLDDSGMPKDRFSAEMPDATLATLKIQPSEPRDSAVYFCASGLLPSGANFLTFGAGSRLTVL.

In this sample, this clonotype turned up a few times. This rearrangement joins TRBV30 to TRBJ1-2; no clear D. Germline-derived CDR1 and CDR2 are GTSNPN and SVGIG (reference sequence). The ends were cut back, 0 bases at V and 4 bases at J, with 18 bases in the middle. CDR3 size: 16 residues. CDR3 DNA: TGTGCCTGGAGTGTAATTAGGGAAGGTCCGGGCTATGGCTACACCTTC. Translating gives CAWSVIREGPGYGYTF. The variable domain in full, completed from reference TRBV30 and TRBJ1-2, reads SQTIHQWPATLVQPVGSPLSLECTVEGTSNPNLYWYRQAAGRGLQLLFYSVGIGQISSEVPQNLSASRPQDRQFILSSKKLLLSDSGFYLCAWSVIREGPGYGYTFGSGTRLTVV.

This rearrangement joins TRBV11-2 to TRBJ2-4, with TRBD1 matching over 7 bases. Trimming took 5 bases from V and 12 from J; bases not matched to a gene: 4. The CDR3 has 11 amino acids. Germline V CDR1 and CDR2: SGHAT, FQNNGV. The CDR3 DNA sequence: TGTGCCAGCAGCCAGGGACAGAGTCAGTACTTC. It codes for CASSQGQSQYF.

This clonotype was seen ten or more times. V is TRBV7-9 and J is TRBJ2-5; 7 nucleotides match TRBD2. Germline V CDR1 and CDR2: SEHNR, FQNEAQ (reference sequence). Trimming cost V 0 bases and J 2 bases; bases outside gene matches: 9. The CDR3 length is 17 residues. The chain's CDR3 is CASSLAGGAGLQETQYF. The CDR3 bases are TGTGCCAGCAGCTTAGCCGGGGGAGCGGGACTACAAGAGACCCAGTACTTC.

The V call is TRBV7-9, the J call TRBJ2-7; possible D gene TRBD2, 6 bases. Germline V lookup: CDR1 SEHNR, CDR2 FQNEAQ (reference sequence). The V gene lost 1 base and the J gene lost 7 bases, with 14 bases spanning the gap. This CDR3 is 14 amino acids long. The CDR3 nucleotides read TGTGCCAGCAGCTTAGTAACTAGCATTCAAGAGCAGTACTTC. This encodes CASSLVTSIQEQYF. Using reference TRBV7-9 and TRBJ2-7 for the parts outside the CDR3, the full variable domain is DTGVSQNPRHKITKRGQNVTFRCDPISEHNRLYWYRQTLGQGPEFLTYFQNEAQLEKSRLLSDRFSAERPKGSFSTLEIQRTEQGDSAMYLCASSLVTSIQEQYFGPGTRLTVT.

This clonotype was counted ten times or more. The J gene is TRBJ2-7, the V gene TRBV5-6; D tentatively fits TRBD1 or TRBD2 (6 bases each). CDR1 and CDR2 from the germline V gene are SGHDT and YYEEEE. There are 16 residues in the CDR3. The ends were cut back, 0 bases at V and 5 bases at J, with 18 bases in the middle. CDR3 DNA: TGTGCCAGCAGCTTGGCCGGAGGGGGGCGCCGCCACGAGCAGTACTTC. Protein sequence: CASSLAGGGRRHEQYF.

This clonotype came up many times. The gene calls are TRBV12-3 or TRBV12-4 and TRBJ1-5; D is perhaps TRBD1 (5 bases). V dropped 4 bases and J dropped 6 bases, with 10 bases sitting between them. This CDR3 is 13 amino acids long. CDR3 coding DNA: TGTGCCAGCAGTTCAGGGAACGGTCAGCCCCAGCATTTT. Its translation: CASSSGNGQPQHF.

This clonotype was counted at least ten times. The V call is TRBV6-2 or TRBV6-3, the J call TRBJ1-2, with 8 bases matching TRBD1. CDR3 length: 14 amino acids. CDR1 and CDR2 (germline): MNHEY, SVGEGT. The V segment lost 6 bases and the J segment 4 bases; nucleotides outside the gene matches: 7. CDR3 sequence (DNA): TGTGCCAGCAGCGAACCGGGACAGGTCTATGGCTACACCTTC. This encodes CASSEPGQVYGYTF.

The chain combines TRBV6-1 with TRBJ1-6; 8 bases are shared with TRBD1. CDR3 length equals 14 residues. The ends lost 5 bases at V and 9 bases at J; junction bases unmatched: 6. Germline V gives CDR1 MNHNS, CDR2 SASEGT. The CDR3 DNA reads as TGTGCCAGCAGTCCGCAGGGGGCAGGTTCACCCCTCCACTTT. Translation: CASSPQGAGSPLHF.

This clonotype was found many times. The V gene is TRBV28, the J gene TRBJ2-7; D gene uncertain. Germline V CDR1 and CDR2: MDHEN, SYDVKM. The CDR3 is 15 residues long. V dropped 5 bases and J dropped 0 bases, with 14 bases sitting between them. CDR3 in amino acids: CASSRSGYSSYEQYF. The DNA of the CDR3 is TGTGCCAGCAGTCGATCAGGTTATAGCTCCTACGAGCAGTACTTC. The variable domain in full, completed from reference TRBV28 and TRBJ2-7, reads DVKVTQSSRYLVKRTGEKVFLECVQDMDHENMFWYRQDPGLGLRLIYFSYDVKMKEKGDIPEGYSVSREKKERFSLILESASTNQTSMYLCASSRSGYSSYEQYFGPGTRLTVT.

This clonotype was picked up many times. The chain joins TRBV6-6 to TRBJ1-2; 7 bases fit TRBD1. The trim removed 6 bases at V and 6 bases at J, leaving 10 bases unmatched. This CDR3 has 14 amino acids. In germline, CDR1 is MNHNY, CDR2 SVGAGI (reference sequence). Here the CDR3 DNA reads TGTGCCAGCAGGACCGTAACAGGGGAGGATGGCTACACCTTC. As protein: CASRTVTGEDGYTF.

This clonotype came up many times. V gene TRBV15 combines with J gene TRBJ2-6, with D uncertain. This CDR3 has 16 residues. Germline V gene lookup returns CDR1 LNHNV and CDR2 YYDKDF (reference sequence). V was cut by 3 bases and J by 1 base, with 10 bases left in between. CDR3 sequence (DNA): TGTGCCACCAGCAGGGGCGGTTCTTCTGGGGCCAACGTCCTGACTTTC. Protein sequence: CATSRGGSSGANVLTF.

This clonotype was seen ten or more times. The chain carries TRBV28 and TRBJ1-1, with D maybe TRBD1 (5 bases). Deletions cut 6 bases from V and 0 bases from J, with 8 bases between. The CDR3 totals 13 residues. From germline, CDR1 is MDHEN and CDR2 SYDVKM. The CDR3 bases are TGTGCCAGCAGCCCCAGGGTGAACACTGAAGCTTTCTTT. Its translation is CASSPRVNTEAFF. Full variable domain (rest looked up from reference TRBV28 and TRBJ1-1): DVKVTQSSRYLVKRTGEKVFLECVQDMDHENMFWYRQDPGLGLRLIYFSYDVKMKEKGDIPEGYSVSREKKERFSLILESASTNQTSMYLCASSPRVNTEAFFGQGTRLTVV.

This clonotype was counted at least ten times. V gene TRBV4-2 combines with J gene TRBJ2-7; a weak D match, TRBD2 (5 bases). CDR3 length equals 12 residues. The V end lost 1 base, the J end lost 12 bases, and 13 bases lay between the germline ends. In germline, CDR1 is LGHNA, CDR2 YNFKEQ. In nucleotides, the CDR3 is TGTGCCAGCAGCCAAGTCGGGGTAGGGAGGTACTTC. Translating gives CASSQVGVGRYF.

This clonotype was found many times. V and J are TRBV12-3 or TRBV12-4 and TRBJ2-7, with D unresolved. The germline V and J ends were trimmed by 7 bases and 5 bases, with 9 bases remaining between them. CDR3 size: 11 residues. The CDR3 is CASKLRNEQYF. The DNA for the CDR3 is TGTGCCAGCAAGCTCAGGAACGAGCAGTACTTC.

This clonotype was seen more than once but under ten times. The J gene is TRBJ1-2, the V gene TRBV6-1, with 7 bases aligning to TRBD1. CDR1 is MNHNS and CDR2 is SASEGT in the germline V gene. V lost 4 bases, J lost 8 bases, and 10 bases stayed unmatched. The CDR3 has 14 residues. The CDR3 nucleotides are TGTGCCAGCAGTGGACAGGGAGTTACGTACGGCTACACCTTC. It yields the protein CASSGQGVTYGYTF.

This clonotype was counted ten times or more. The gene calls are TRBV12-3 or TRBV12-4 and TRBJ2-7; 9 bases are a match to TRBD1. V gave up 5 bases and J gave up 5 bases; unmatched junction bases: 1. The CDR3 covers 12 residues. The chain's CDR3 is CASSGTGNEQYF. CDR3 bases: TGTGCCAGCAGTGGGACAGGGAACGAGCAGTACTTC.